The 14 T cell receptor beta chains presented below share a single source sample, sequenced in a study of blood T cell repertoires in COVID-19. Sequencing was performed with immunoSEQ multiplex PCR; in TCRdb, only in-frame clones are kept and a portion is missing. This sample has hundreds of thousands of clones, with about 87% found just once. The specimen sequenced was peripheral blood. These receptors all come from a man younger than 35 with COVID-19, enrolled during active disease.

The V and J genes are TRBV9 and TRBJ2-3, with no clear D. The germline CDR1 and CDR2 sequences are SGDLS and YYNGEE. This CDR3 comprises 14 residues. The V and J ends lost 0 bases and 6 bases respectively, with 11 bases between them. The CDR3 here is CASSVVRATDTQYF. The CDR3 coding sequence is TGTGCCAGCAGCGTAGTTCGAGCGACGGATACGCAGTATTTT.

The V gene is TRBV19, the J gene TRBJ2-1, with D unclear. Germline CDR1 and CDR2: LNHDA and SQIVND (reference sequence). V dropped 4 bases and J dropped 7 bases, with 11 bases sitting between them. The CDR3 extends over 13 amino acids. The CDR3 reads CASSTPSLNEQFF. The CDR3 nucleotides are TGTGCCAGTAGTACCCCCAGTCTTAATGAGCAGTTCTTC.

The CDR3: CATSLTNNEQFF. The CDR3 nucleotides read TGTGCCACCAGTCTGACTAACAATGAGCAGTTCTTC. The V and J genes are TRBV24-1 and TRBJ2-1; possible D gene TRBD2, 5 bases. V was trimmed by 6 bases and J by 5 bases, leaving 7 bases between them. This CDR3 is 12 amino acids long. Per germline, CDR1 KGHDR and CDR2 SFDVKD.

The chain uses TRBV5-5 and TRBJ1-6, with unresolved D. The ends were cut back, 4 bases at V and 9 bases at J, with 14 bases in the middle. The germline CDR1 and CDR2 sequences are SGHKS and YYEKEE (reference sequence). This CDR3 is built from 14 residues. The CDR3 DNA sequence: TGTGCCAGCAGCCCTGGCCGATCCACTTCACCCCTCCACTTT. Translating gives CASSPGRSTSPLHF. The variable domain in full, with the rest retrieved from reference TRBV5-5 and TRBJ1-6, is DAGVTQSPTHLIKTRGQQVTLRCSPISGHKSVSWYQQVLGQGPQFIFQYYEKEERGRGNFPDRFSARQFPNYSSELNVNALLLGDSALYLCASSPGRSTSPLHFGNGTRLTVT.

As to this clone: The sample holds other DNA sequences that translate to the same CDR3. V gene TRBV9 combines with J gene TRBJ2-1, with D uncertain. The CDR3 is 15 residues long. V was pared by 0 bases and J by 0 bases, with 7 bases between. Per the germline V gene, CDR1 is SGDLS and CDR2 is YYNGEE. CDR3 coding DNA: TGTGCCAGCAGCGTAGTTGGCGGCTCCTACAATGAGCAGTTCTTC. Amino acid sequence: CASSVVGGSYNEQFF.

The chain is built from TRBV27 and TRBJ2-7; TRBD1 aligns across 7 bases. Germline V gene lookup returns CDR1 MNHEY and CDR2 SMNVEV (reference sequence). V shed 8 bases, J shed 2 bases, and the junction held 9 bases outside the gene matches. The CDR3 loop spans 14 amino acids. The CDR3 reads CASETGSFPYEQYF. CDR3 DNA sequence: TGTGCCAGCGAGACAGGGAGCTTTCCCTACGAGCAGTACTTC.

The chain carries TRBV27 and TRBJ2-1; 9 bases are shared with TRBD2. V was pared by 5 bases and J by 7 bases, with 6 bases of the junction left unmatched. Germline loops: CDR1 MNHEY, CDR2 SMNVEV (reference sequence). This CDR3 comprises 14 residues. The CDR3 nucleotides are TGTGCCAGCAGTAACCTAGCGGGACAAAATGAGCAGTTCTTC. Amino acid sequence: CASSNLAGQNEQFF.

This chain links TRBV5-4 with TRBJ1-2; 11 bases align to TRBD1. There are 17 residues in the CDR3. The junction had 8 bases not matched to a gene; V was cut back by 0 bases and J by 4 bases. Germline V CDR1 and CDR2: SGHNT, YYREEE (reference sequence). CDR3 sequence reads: CASSLGGDRGNLYGYTF. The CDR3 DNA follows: TGTGCCAGCAGCTTGGGTGGGGACAGGGGGAACCTCTATGGCTACACCTTC.

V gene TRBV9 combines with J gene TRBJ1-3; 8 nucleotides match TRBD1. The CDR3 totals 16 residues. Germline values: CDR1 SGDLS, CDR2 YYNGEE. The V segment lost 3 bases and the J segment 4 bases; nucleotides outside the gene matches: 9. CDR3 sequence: CASSARTGIGGNTIYF. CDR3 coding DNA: TGTGCCAGCAGCGCCCGGACAGGGATTGGAGGAAACACCATATATTTT.

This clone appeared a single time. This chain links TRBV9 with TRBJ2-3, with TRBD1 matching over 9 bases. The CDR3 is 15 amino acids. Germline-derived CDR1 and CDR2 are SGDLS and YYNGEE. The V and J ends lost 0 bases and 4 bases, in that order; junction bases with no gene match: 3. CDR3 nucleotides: TGTGCCAGCAGCGTAGGAACAGGGGGCCCAGATACGCAGTATTTT. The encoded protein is CASSVGTGGPDTQYF.

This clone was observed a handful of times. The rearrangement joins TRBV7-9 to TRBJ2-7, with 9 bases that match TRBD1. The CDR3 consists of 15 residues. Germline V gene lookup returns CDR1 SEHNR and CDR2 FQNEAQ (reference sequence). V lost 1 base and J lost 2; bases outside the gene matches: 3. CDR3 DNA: TGTGCCAGCAGCTTAGAGGGACAGGGTACCTACGAGCAGTACTTC. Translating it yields CASSLEGQGTYEQYF.

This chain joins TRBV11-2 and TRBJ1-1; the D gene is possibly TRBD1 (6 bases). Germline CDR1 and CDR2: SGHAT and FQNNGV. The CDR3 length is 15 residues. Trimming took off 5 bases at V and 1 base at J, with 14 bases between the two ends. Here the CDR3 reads CASSDTGWRNTEAFF. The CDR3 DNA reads TGTGCCAGCAGCGATACAGGGTGGAGGAACACTGAAGCTTTCTTT.

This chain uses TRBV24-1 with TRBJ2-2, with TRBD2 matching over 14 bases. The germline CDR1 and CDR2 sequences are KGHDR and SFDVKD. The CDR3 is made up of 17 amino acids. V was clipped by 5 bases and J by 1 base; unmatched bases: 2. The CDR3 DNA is TGTGCCACCAGTGGGACTAGCGGGAGGATGAACACCGGGGAGCTGTTTTTT. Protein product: CATSGTSGRMNTGELFF.

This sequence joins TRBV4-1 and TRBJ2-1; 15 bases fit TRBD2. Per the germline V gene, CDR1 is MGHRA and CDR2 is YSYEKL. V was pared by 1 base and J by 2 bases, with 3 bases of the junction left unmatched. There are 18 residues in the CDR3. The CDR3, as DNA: TGCGCCAGCAGCCAAGGGACTAGCGGGAGGGTAACCTACAATGAGCAGTTCTTC. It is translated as CASSQGTSGRVTYNEQFF.